The 6 T cell receptor beta chains given below trace back to one sample, sequenced in a study of T-cell memory formation after mild COVID-19. One entry per CDR3 protein, called by TCRdb with MiXCR from the 5' RACE reads. Of around 300,000 distinct CDR3 sequences detected, roughly an eighth appear once; the ten largest clones hold about a fifth. Sequenced: PBMCs or a T cell subset sorted from them (not recorded which). The receptors were sampled from a man between 18 and 35 years old who had mild COVID-19 (a few samples of this study predate the infection). Cell type and time point are not known.

Only a few counts were recorded for this clonotype. The chain has TRBV21-1 and TRBJ2-3; the table assigns TRBD2, which was not confirmed against the DNA. TRBV21-1 is classified as a pseudogene. The CDR3 has 15 amino acids. CDR3: CASRGLAGGPDTQYF. In nucleotides, the CDR3 is TGTGCCAGCAGGGGACTAGCGGGGGGGCCGGATACGCAGTATTTT.

The gene calls are TRBV6-6 and TRBJ1-2, with D perhaps matching TRBD1 (5 bases). Per the germline V gene, CDR1 is MNHNY and CDR2 is SVGAGI (reference sequence). V was trimmed by 0 bases and J by 8 bases, leaving 16 bases between them. This CDR3 is built from 15 residues. CDR3 loop: CASSYSMEGEVGYTF. For the CDR3, the DNA is TGTGCCAGCAGTTACTCGATGGAAGGGGAAGTAGGCTACACCTTC.

This clonotype appeared a few times. This chain joins TRBV20-1 and TRBJ2-3; TRBD2 matches 7 bases. The CDR3 consists of 13 residues. The germline gives CDR1 DFQATT, CDR2 SNEGSKA (reference sequence). V was pared by 5 bases and J by 2 bases, with 4 bases of the junction left unmatched. CDR3 sequence (DNA): TGCAGTGCTGTGAGCGGGGTCACAGATACGCAGTATTTT. Residues: CSAVSGVTDTQYF.

Many counts were recorded for this clonotype. The chain carries TRBV7-2 and TRBJ1-1, with a weak D call TRBD1 (6 bases). V lost 3 bases, J lost 5 bases, and 10 bases lay in between. Per germline, CDR1 SGHTA and CDR2 FQGNSA. CDR3 length: 13 amino acids. CDR3: CASSFGQSTEAFF. In DNA form, the CDR3 reads TGTGCCAGCAGCTTTGGACAGAGTACTGAAGCTTTCTTT. Looking up the rest from reference TRBV7-2 and TRBJ1-1 gives the full variable domain: GAGVSQSPSNKVTEKGKDVELRCDPISGHTALYWYRQSLGQGLEFLIYFQGNSAPDKSGLPSDRFSAERTGGSVSTLTIQRTQQEDSAVYLCASSFGQSTEAFFGQGTRLTVV.

This clonotype has a handful of counts. The chain is built from TRBV5-1 and TRBJ1-1, with TRBD1 matching over 7 bases. Germline trimming cut 0 bases from V and 3 bases from J; bases unmatched to any gene: 2. The CDR3 runs 14 residues. Germline CDR1 and CDR2: SGHRS and YFSETQ. CDR3 DNA sequence: TGCGCCAGCAGCTTGGGGACAGGTTACACTGAAGCTTTCTTT. This codes for CASSLGTGYTEAFF.

The chain couples TRBV6-5 to TRBJ1-2; possibly TRBD1 for D (5 bases). Germline CDR1 and CDR2: MNHEY and SVGAGI. V lost 2 bases and J lost 5, with 21 bases in between. There are 17 residues in the CDR3. CDR3: CASSYTVGRGSPYGYTF. CDR3 coding DNA: TGTGCCAGCAGTTACACCGTAGGACGGGGGTCACCATATGGCTACACCTTC.